Listed here are 4 T cell receptor beta chains from one sample, sequenced in a study of OX40 agonist ivuxolimab in advanced cancers. Measured with immunoSEQ multiplex PCR; TCRdb has only the in-frame clones, and not every one. This table has just under 85,000 clones, approximately 88% appearing once. This sample comprised CD4+ or CD8+ T cells sorted from blood, obtained in a trial of the OX40 agonist ivuxolimab. The receptor set was obtained from an adult with an advanced solid tumor such as melanoma, head and neck, liver or kidney cancer.

The V gene is TRBV5-1, the J gene TRBJ2-5; the D gene is possibly TRBD2 (6 bases). The CDR3 spans 15 residues. CDR1 and CDR2 from the germline V gene are SGHRS and YFSETQ. V lost 0 bases and J 2 bases, leaving 11 bases between the germline ends. The CDR3 loop reads CASSLAQGGQETQYF. CDR3 in DNA: TGCGCCAGCAGCTTGGCTCAGGGAGGACAAGAGACCCAGTACTTC.

The chain employs TRBV14 and TRBJ2-5, with 7 bases lining up with TRBD1. This CDR3 spans 13 amino acids. Per the germline V gene, CDR1 is SGHDN and CDR2 is FVKESK. V was pared by 2 bases and J by 5 bases, with 2 bases of the junction left unmatched. The DNA of the CDR3 is TGTGCCAGCAGCCAACAGGGGGATGAGACCCAGTACTTC. This encodes CASSQQGDETQYF.

The chain employs TRBV5-1 and TRBJ2-1; 9 bases agree with TRBD1. From germline, CDR1 is SGHRS and CDR2 YFSETQ. The CDR3 consists of 15 residues. The trim removed 4 bases at V and 6 bases at J, leaving 8 bases unmatched. The CDR3 coding sequence is TGCGCCAGCAGCCCGAGACAGGGGGTCCCCAATGAGCAGTTCTTC. As protein: CASSPRQGVPNEQFF. Full variable domain (rest looked up from reference TRBV5-1 and TRBJ2-1): KAGVTQTPRYLIKTRGQQVTLSCSPISGHRSVSWYQQTPGQGLQFLFEYFSETQRNKGNFPGRFSGRQFSNSRSEMNVSTLELGDSALYLCASSPRQGVPNEQFFGPGTRLTVL.

The genes are TRBV28 and TRBJ1-4, with a weak D call TRBD1 (5 bases). Trimming stripped 4 bases from V and 8 bases from J, with 20 bases between. The CDR3 length is 16 residues. Looked up from germline, CDR1 is MDHEN and CDR2 is SYDVKM. CDR3 residues: CASSSPGGYDREKLFF. The CDR3 bases are TGTGCCAGCAGTTCACCGGGGGGATACGATCGCGAAAAACTGTTTTTT.